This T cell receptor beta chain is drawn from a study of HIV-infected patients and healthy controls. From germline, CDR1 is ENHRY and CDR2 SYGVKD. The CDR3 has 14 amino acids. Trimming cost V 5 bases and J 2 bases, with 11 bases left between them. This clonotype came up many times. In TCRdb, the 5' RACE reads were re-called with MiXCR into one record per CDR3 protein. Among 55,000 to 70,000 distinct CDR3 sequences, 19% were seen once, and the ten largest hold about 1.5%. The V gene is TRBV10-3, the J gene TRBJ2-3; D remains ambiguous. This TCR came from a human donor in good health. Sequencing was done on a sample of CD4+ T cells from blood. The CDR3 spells CAISRRELTDTQYF. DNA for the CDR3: TGTGCCATCAGTCGAAGAGAACTCACAGATACGCAGTATTTT.